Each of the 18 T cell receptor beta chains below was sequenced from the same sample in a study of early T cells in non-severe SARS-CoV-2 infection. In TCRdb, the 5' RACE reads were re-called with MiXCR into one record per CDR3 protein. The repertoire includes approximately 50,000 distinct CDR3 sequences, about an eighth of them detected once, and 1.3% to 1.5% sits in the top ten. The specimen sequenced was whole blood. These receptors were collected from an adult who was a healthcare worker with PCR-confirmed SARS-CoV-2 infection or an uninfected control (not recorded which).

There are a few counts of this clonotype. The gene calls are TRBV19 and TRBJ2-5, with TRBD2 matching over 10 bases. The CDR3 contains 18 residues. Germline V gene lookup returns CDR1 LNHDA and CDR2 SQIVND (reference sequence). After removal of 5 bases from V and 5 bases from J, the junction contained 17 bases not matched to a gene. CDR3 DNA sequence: TGTGCCAGTAGTTCCCAGAAAGCCAGCGGGGGGGCCTGGGAGACCCAGTACTTC. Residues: CASSSQKASGGAWETQYF.

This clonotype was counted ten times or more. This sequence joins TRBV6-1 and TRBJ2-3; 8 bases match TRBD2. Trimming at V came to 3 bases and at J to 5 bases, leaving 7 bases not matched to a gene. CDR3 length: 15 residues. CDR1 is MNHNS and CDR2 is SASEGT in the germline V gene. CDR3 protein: CASSDFGGAIDTQYF. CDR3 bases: TGTGCCAGCAGTGATTTCGGGGGGGCCATAGATACGCAGTATTTT.

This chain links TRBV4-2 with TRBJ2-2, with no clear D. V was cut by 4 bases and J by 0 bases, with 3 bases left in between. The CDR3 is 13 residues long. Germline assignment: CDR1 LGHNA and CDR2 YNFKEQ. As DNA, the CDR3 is TGTGCCAGCAGCCGGGCGAACACCGGGGAGCTGTTTTTT. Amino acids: CASSRANTGELFF.

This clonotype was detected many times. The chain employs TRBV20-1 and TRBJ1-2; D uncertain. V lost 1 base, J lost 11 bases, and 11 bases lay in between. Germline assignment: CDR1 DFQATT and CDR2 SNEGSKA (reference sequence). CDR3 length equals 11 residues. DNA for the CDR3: TGCAGTGCTAGAGTACAGCTACTTTACACCTTC. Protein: CSARVQLLYTF.

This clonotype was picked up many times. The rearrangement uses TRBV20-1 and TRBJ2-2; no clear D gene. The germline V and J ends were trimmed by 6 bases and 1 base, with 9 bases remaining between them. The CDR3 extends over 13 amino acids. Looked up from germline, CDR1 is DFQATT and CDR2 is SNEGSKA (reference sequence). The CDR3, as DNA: TGCAGTGCCGAGGCCTTGAACACCGGGGAGCTGTTTTTT. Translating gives CSAEALNTGELFF.

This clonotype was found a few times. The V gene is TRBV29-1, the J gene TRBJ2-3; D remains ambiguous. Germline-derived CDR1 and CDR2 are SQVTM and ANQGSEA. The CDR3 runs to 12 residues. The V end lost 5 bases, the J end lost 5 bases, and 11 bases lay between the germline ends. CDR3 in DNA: TGCAGCGTTTCACCCCAGGAAGATACGCAGTATTTT. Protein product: CSVSPQEDTQYF.

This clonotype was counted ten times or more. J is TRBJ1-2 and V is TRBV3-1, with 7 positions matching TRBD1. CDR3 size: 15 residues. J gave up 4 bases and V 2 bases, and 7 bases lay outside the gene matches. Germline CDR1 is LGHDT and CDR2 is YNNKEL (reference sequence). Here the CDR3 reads CASSQLGTATYGYTF. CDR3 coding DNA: TGTGCCAGCAGCCAACTTGGGACAGCCACCTATGGCTACACCTTC.

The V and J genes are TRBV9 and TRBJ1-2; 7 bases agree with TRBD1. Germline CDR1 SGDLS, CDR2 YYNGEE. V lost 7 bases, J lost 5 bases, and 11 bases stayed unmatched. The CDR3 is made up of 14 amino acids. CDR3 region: CASVRGGAEYGYTF. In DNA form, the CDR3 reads TGTGCCAGCGTACGAGGGGGCGCGGAGTATGGCTACACCTTC.

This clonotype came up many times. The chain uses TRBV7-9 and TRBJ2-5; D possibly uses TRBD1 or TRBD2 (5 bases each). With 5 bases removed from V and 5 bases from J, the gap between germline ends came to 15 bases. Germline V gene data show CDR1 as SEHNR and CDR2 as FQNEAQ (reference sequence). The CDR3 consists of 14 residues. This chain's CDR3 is CASSNRGILETQYF. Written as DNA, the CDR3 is TGTGCCAGCAGCAACCGGGGCATACTGGAGACCCAGTACTTC.

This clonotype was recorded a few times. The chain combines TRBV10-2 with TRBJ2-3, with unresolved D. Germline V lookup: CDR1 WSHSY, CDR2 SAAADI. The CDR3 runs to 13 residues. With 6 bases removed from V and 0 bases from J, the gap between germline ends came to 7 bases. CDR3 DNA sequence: TGCGCCAGCAGCAAGCCAAGCACAGATACGCAGTATTTT. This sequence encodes CASSKPSTDTQYF.

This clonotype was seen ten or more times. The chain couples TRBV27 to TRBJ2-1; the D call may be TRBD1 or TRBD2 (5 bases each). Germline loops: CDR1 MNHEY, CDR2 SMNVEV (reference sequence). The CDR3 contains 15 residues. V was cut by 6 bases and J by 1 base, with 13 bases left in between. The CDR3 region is CASSREMGSYNEQFF. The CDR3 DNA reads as TGTGCCAGCAGCAGGGAGATGGGATCCTACAATGAGCAGTTCTTC.

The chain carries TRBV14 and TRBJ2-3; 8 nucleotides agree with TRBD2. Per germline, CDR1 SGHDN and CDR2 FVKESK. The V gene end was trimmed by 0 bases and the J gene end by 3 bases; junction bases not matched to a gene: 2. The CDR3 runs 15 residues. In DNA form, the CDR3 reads TGTGCCAGCAGCCAAGAACTAGCGGCGACAGATACGCAGTATTTT. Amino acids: CASSQELAATDTQYF.

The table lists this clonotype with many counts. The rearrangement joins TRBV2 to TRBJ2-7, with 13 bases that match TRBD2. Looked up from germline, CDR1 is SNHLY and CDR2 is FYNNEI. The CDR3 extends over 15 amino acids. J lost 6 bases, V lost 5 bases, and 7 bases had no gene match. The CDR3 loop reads CASSLLAGGPSEQYF. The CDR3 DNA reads TGTGCCAGCAGTTTACTAGCGGGGGGGCCCTCCGAGCAGTACTTC.

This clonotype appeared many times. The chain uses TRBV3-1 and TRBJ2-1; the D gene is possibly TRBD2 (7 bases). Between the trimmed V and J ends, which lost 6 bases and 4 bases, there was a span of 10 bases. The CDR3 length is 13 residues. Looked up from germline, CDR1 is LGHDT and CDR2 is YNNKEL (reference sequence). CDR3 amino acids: CASRGGGYNEQFF. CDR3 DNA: TGTGCCAGCAGAGGGGGAGGGTACAATGAGCAGTTCTTC.

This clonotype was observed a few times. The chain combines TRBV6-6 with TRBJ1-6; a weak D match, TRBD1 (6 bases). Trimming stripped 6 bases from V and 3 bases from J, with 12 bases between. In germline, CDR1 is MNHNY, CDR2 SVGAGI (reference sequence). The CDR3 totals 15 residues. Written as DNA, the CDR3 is TGTGCCAGCAGACCCGGACAGAACTATAATTCACCCCTCCACTTT. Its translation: CASRPGQNYNSPLHF.

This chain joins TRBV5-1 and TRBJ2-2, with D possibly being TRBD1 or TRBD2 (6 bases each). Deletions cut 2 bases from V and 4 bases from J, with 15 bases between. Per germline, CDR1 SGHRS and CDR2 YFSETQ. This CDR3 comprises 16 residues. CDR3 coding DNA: TGCGCCAGCAGCTTAAACAGGGACTCGATCACCGGGGAGCTGTTTTTT. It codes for CASSLNRDSITGELFF.

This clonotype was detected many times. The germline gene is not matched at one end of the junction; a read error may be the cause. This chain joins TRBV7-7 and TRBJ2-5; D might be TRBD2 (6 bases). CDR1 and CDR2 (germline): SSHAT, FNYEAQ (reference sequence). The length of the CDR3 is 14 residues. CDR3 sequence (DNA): TGTGCTAGCAGCCGGGGGACCACAAAAGAGACCCAGTACTTC. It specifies CASSRGTTKETQYF.

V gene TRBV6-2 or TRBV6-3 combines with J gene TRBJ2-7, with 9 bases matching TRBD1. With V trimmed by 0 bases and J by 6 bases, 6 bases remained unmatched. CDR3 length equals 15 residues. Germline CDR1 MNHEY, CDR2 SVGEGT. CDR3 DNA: TGTGCCAGCAGTTACTCTAACAGGGGGCTAGGCGAGCAGTACTTC. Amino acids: CASSYSNRGLGEQYF.